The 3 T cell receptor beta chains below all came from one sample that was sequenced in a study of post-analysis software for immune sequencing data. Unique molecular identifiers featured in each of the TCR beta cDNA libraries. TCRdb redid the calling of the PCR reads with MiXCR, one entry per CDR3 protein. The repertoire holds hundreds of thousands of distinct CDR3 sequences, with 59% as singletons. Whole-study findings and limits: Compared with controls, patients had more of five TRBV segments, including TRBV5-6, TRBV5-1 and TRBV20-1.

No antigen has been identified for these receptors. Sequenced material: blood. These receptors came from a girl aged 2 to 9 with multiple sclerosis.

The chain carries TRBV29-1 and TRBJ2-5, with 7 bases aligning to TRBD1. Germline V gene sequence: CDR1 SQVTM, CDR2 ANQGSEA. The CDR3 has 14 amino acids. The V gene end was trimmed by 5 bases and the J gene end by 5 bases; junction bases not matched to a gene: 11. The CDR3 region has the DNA TGCAGCGTTCATACATGGGACAGTATGGAGACCCAGTACTTC. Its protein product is CSVHTWDSMETQYF.

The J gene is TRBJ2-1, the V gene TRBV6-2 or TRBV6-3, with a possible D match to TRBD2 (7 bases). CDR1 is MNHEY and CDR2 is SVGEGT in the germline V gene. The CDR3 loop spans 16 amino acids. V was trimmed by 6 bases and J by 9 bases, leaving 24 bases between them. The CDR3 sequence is CASRRPDWGGRSEQFF. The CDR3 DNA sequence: TGTGCCAGCAGGAGACCCGACTGGGGGGGGCGGAGTGAGCAGTTCTTC.

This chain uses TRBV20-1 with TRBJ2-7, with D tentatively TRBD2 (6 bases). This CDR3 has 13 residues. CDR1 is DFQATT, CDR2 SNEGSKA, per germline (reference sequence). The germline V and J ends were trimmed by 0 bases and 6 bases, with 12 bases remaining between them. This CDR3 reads CSAREVAAGEQYF. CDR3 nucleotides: TGCAGTGCTAGAGAGGTAGCGGCGGGCGAGCAGTACTTC.